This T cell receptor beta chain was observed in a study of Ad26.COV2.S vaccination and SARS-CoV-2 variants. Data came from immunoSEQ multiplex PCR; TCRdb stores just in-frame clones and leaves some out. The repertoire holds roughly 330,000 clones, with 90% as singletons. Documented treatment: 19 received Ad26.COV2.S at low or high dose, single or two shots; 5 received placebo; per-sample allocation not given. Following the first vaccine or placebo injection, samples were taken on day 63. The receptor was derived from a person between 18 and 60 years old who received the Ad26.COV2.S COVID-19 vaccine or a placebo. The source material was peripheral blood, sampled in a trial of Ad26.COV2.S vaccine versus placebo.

CDR3: CATNKGGRGTEAFF. The CDR3 nucleotides read TGTGCCACTAATAAAGGGGGGCGCGGCACTGAAGCTTTCTTT. V usage is TRBV19 and J usage is TRBJ1-1; possibly TRBD1 for D (6 bases). Germline-derived CDR1 and CDR2 are LNHDA and SQIVND (reference sequence). The V end lost 10 bases, the J end lost 4 bases, and 19 bases lay between the germline ends. The CDR3 extends over 14 amino acids.